A single sample is the source of the 2 T cell receptor beta chains below, sequenced in a study of Graves' ophthalmopathy and Graves' hyperthyroidism (dated by TCRdb to 2017 to 2018). Reads for this sample came from an Illumina HiSeq 2000. For repertoire sequencing, TCR beta CDR3 regions were amplified from RNA transcripts. A first-round RT-PCR used HTBI primers with the Qiagen OneStep RT-PCR kit, followed by a second-round multiplex PCR, size selection and purification. TCRdb took the public reads, trimmed them with fastp at Q25, ran MiXCR for clone calling and kept in-frame beta chains. One record per CDR3 amino acid sequence lists the most common genes and DNA. The sample table shows about 1.2 million distinct CDR3 sequences, and 35% to 40% are seen once. The ten most abundant clones make up over 8.5% of the sample. The specimen sequenced was peripheral blood or thyroid tissue (not recorded which). Source of these receptors: an adult man with Graves' hyperthyroidism.

The chain carries TRBV7-6 and TRBJ1-2, with D possibly matching TRBD1 (5 bases). The CDR3 has 14 amino acids. Germline V gives CDR1 SGHVS, CDR2 FNYEAQ. V lost 2 bases, J lost 12 bases, and 19 bases lay in between. The CDR3 bases are TGTGCCAGCAGCTTAAGGCGGGGCGACACTGGAAACACCTTC. Encoded protein: CASSLRRGDTGNTF. Supplemented by reference TRBV7-6 and TRBJ1-2, the full variable domain reads GAGVSQSPRYKVTKRGQDVALRCDPISGHVSLYWYRQALGQGPEFLTYFNYEAQQDKSGLPNDRFSAERPEGSISTLTIQRTEQRDSAMYRCASSLRRGDTGNTFGSGTRLTVV.

The chain uses TRBV6-5 and TRBJ1-1; TRBD1 might be the D (6 bases). The V end lost 3 bases, the J end lost 11 bases, and 19 bases lay between the germline ends. Germline loops: CDR1 MNHEY, CDR2 SVGAGI. The CDR3 has 14 amino acids. The DNA for the CDR3 is TGTGCCAGCAGTTATGCTCAACAGGGCGAGGACGCTTTCTTT. Protein: CASSYAQQGEDAFF.